The clone carrying this T cell receptor beta chain was seen more than once but under ten times. The data are from a study of blood T cells in healthy people across ages. Next came a second PCR, run for about 7 to 11 cycles, which used a sample-barcoded 5' primer along with a J-beta primer mix. TCRdb passed the 5' RACE reads through MiXCR, listing each CDR3 protein once. The table shows more than 750,000 distinct CDR3 sequences, with around 29% occurring only once. The germline CDR1 and CDR2 sequences are LGHNA and YSLEER. The CDR3 is made up of 16 amino acids. V was trimmed by 0 bases and J by 0 bases, leaving 11 bases between them. These sequences were also reported in another study, on T cells of mothers and their children.

Input material: blood. The receptor comes from a middle-aged woman in good health. The chain couples TRBV4-3 to TRBJ1-2; a possible D gene is TRBD1 (6 bases). The CDR3 DNA reads TGCGCCAGCAGCCAAGATAGGGGGGGGCCTAACTATGGCTACACCTTC. Its protein is CASSQDRGGPNYGYTF.